Each of the 15 T cell receptor beta chains below was sequenced from the same sample in a study of CD8 T cells in ankylosing spondylitis. Via MiXCR, TCRdb re-called the 5' RACE reads, giving one row per CDR3 protein. The sample contains fewer than 130,000 distinct CDR3 sequences, around 24% of which appear only once. Specimen: synovial fluid, either unsorted or a sorted T cell fraction (not recorded which). The receptor source for this set is a male donor with ankylosing spondylitis.

The genes are TRBV15 and TRBJ1-1; D call uncertain. The CDR3 runs 14 residues. Trimming removed 0 bases from V and 1 base from J, with 6 bases in between. CDR1 and CDR2 (germline): LNHNV, YYDKDF (reference sequence). Written as DNA, the CDR3 is TGTGCCACCAGCAGAGATTTACAGAACACTGAAGCTTTCTTT. This codes for CATSRDLQNTEAFF.

This clonotype has a handful of counts. The chain is built from TRBV7-9 and TRBJ2-4; D is perhaps TRBD1 (6 bases). Per the germline V gene, CDR1 is SEHNR and CDR2 is FQNEAQ (reference sequence). This CDR3 is 15 amino acids long. The germline V and J ends were trimmed by 5 bases and 3 bases, with 14 bases remaining between them. Here the CDR3 reads CASSALGQYKNIQYF. CDR3 sequence (DNA): TGTGCCAGCAGCGCCCTTGGACAGTACAAAAACATTCAGTACTTC.

The V gene is TRBV7-2, the J gene TRBJ2-5; D remains ambiguous. Trimming took 5 bases from V and 7 from J, leaving 11 bases between them. Germline-derived CDR1 and CDR2 are SGHTA and FQGNSA. This CDR3 comprises 12 residues. CDR3 loop: CASSPRSGTQYF. The CDR3 DNA is TGTGCCAGCAGCCCACGGTCGGGGACCCAGTACTTC. The full variable domain, completed using reference TRBV7-2 and TRBJ2-5, is GAGVSQSPSNKVTEKGKDVELRCDPISGHTALYWYRQSLGQGLEFLIYFQGNSAPDKSGLPSDRFSAERTGGSVSTLTIQRTQQEDSAVYLCASSPRSGTQYFGPGTRLLVL.

This clonotype was seen a few times. The V call is TRBV7-2, the J call TRBJ2-1, with D maybe TRBD2 (6 bases). Trimming cost V 5 bases and J 8 bases, with 10 bases left between them. Per the germline V gene, CDR1 is SGHTA and CDR2 is FQGNSA. CDR3 length: 12 residues. This chain's CDR3 is CASSRDFYEQFF. CDR3 bases: TGTGCCAGCAGCCGGGACTTCTATGAGCAGTTCTTC. Together with reference TRBV7-2 and TRBJ2-1, the CDR3 gives the full variable domain: GAGVSQSPSNKVTEKGKDVELRCDPISGHTALYWYRQSLGQGLEFLIYFQGNSAPDKSGLPSDRFSAERTGGSVSTLTIQRTQQEDSAVYLCASSRDFYEQFFGPGTRLTVL.

The chain is built from TRBV3-1 and TRBJ2-4; possible D gene TRBD1, 5 bases. V lost 4 bases and J 9 bases, leaving 16 bases between the germline ends. The CDR3 is made up of 14 amino acids. CDR1 and CDR2 (germline): LGHDT, YNNKEL (reference sequence). The CDR3 loop is CASSPRTSVGIQYF. The DNA of the CDR3 is TGTGCCAGCAGCCCAAGGACATCGGTGGGCATTCAGTACTTC.

The chain is built from TRBV12-3 or TRBV12-4 and TRBJ1-4; TRBD1 matches at 10 bases. The junction had 6 bases not matched to a gene; V was cut back by 5 bases and J by 3 bases. The CDR3 spans 16 residues. CDR3 sequence reads: CASSRQGARPNEKLFF. Here the CDR3 DNA reads TGTGCCAGCAGTCGACAGGGGGCGCGGCCTAATGAAAAACTGTTTTTT.

This chain uses TRBV11-1 with TRBJ2-3; tentatively, D is TRBD2 (7 bases). Germline values: CDR1 SGHAT, CDR2 FQDESV (reference sequence). The CDR3 runs 18 residues. V was cut by 5 bases and J by 5 bases, with 26 bases left in between. CDR3 protein: CASSPWGGGPSYGDTQYF. The CDR3 coding sequence is TGTGCCAGCAGCCCGTGGGGAGGGGGACCCAGTTACGGAGATACGCAGTATTTT.

This clonotype was observed many times. This chain links TRBV20-1 with TRBJ2-7, with D tentatively TRBD1 (6 bases). The CDR3 covers 15 residues. Germline values: CDR1 DFQATT, CDR2 SNEGSKA (reference sequence). Trimming cost V 3 bases and J 4 bases, with 19 bases left between them. This CDR3 reads CSARRIGGAHYEQYF. In DNA, the CDR3 is TGCAGTGCTAGGAGGATTGGGGGCGCTCATTACGAGCAGTACTTC.

In this sample, this clonotype turned up many times. The chain carries TRBV20-1 and TRBJ2-3; the match to TRBD2 covers 10 bases. Germline values: CDR1 DFQATT, CDR2 SNEGSKA (reference sequence). Trimming at V came to 5 bases and at J to 4 bases, leaving 3 bases not matched to a gene. The CDR3 spans 13 residues. The CDR3 coding sequence is TGCAGTGCTGGGCTAGCGGGAGCAGATACGCAGTATTTT. Its protein product is CSAGLAGADTQYF.

This clonotype appeared many times. The chain is built from TRBV5-1 and TRBJ1-1, with TRBD1 as a possible D gene (6 bases). The CDR3 consists of 14 residues. V gave up 5 bases and J gave up 5 bases, with 16 bases separating them. From germline, CDR1 is SGHRS and CDR2 YFSETQ. CDR3 region: CASRDSPDRTEAFF. DNA for the CDR3: TGCGCCAGCAGGGACAGTCCCGACAGGACTGAAGCTTTCTTT.

The genes are TRBV11-3 and TRBJ2-1; 10 bases agree with TRBD1. The CDR3 has 13 residues. V was clipped by 3 bases and J by 7 bases; unmatched bases: 0. Germline values: CDR1 SGHNT, CDR2 YENEEA. The CDR3 loop is CASSLGQGNEQFF. CDR3 nucleotides: TGTGCCAGCAGCTTGGGACAGGGGAATGAGCAGTTCTTC.

This clonotype has a handful of counts. This sequence joins TRBV9 and TRBJ2-1; the match to TRBD2 covers 11 bases. Per the germline V gene, CDR1 is SGDLS and CDR2 is YYNGEE. V lost 0 bases and J lost 8; bases outside the gene matches: 4. This CDR3 spans 15 amino acids. The CDR3 nucleotides are TGTGCCAGCAGCGTAGGACTAGCGGGGAGGGATGAGCAGTTCTTC. It specifies CASSVGLAGRDEQFF.

The sample holds a few counts of this clonotype. V usage is TRBV25-1 and J usage is TRBJ2-1; a weak D match, TRBD2 (6 bases). The V end lost 5 bases, the J end lost 7 bases, and 12 bases lay between the germline ends. CDR1 and CDR2 (germline): MGHDK, SYGVNS. CDR3 length: 13 residues. CDR3 nucleotide sequence: TGTGCCAGCAGTAGGCCGGGAGAGAATGAGCAGTTCTTC. This sequence encodes CASSRPGENEQFF. The entire variable domain, with the rest obtained from reference TRBV25-1 and TRBJ2-1, is as follows: EADIYQTPRYLVIGTGKKITLECSQTMGHDKMYWYQQDPGMELHLIHYSYGVNSTEKGDLSSESTVSRIRTEHFPLTLESARPSHTSQYLCASSRPGENEQFFGPGTRLTVL.

This clonotype was observed many times. The chain joins TRBV5-5 to TRBJ2-7; 7 nucleotides line up with TRBD1. The junction had 14 bases not matched to a gene; V was cut back by 9 bases and J by 5 bases. CDR1 and CDR2 (germline): SGHKS, YYEKEE (reference sequence). The CDR3 length is 14 residues. Here the CDR3 reads CATTRRDSRDEQYF. The CDR3 nucleotides read TGTGCCACCACCCGCCGGGACAGTAGGGACGAGCAGTACTTC.

The chain employs TRBV5-1 and TRBJ2-5; D remains unclear. Trimming took 4 bases from V and 2 from J, leaving 12 bases between them. Germline V gene lookup returns CDR1 SGHRS and CDR2 YFSETQ. The CDR3 runs to 14 residues. The CDR3 DNA sequence: TGCGCCAGCAGCCCTCCGGCCCGACAAGAGACCCAGTACTTC. The encoded protein is CASSPPARQETQYF.